Sequencing of this T cell receptor beta chain was carried out in a study of T-cell memory formation after mild COVID-19 (dated by TCRdb to the early 2020s). Notes on the research overall: TCR sequence clusters from the two donors were largely donor specific. In a couple of donors, T-cell clones that expanded and contracted after mild COVID-19 were followed by sequencing TCRalpha and TCRbeta repertoires longitudinally. The cohort was made up of two young adult volunteers, one female and one male, who were previously healthy.

Ficoll-Paque density gradient centrifugation was used to isolate PBMCs. This clonotype was seen only a few times. This receptor's antigen is unknown. No much larger clone exists at a distance of one base, and base qualities are not known. Summary of the overall study and its limitations: SARS-CoV-2 specificity of the second-wave clones peaking on day 37 was not confirmed. Some responding clones were found in pre-infection memory, which suggests that pre-existing cross-reactive memory T cells took part in the SARS-CoV-2 response. From day 15 to 85, contracting clones showed balanced CD4/CD8 phenotypes, whereas a second wave of clones that expanded from day 15 to 37 leaned towards CD4+. Contracting CD4+ clones were located mainly in the CM and EM memory subsets, whereas CD8+ clones were found to be enriched in EMRA. The study included only two mild cases, and larger cohorts that include severe cases with pre-infection samples were judged to be necessary.

Sequencing took place on an Illumina NovaSeq 6000. cDNA libraries for TCRalpha and TCRbeta were prepared by 5'RACE using constant-segment primers, with sample barcodes and unique molecular identifiers added. RNA was extracted from every sample with Trizol reagent. Libraries were amplified in two PCR steps, with a second sample barcode and Illumina TruSeq adapters added in the second step. Libraries were sequenced on an Illumina NovaSeq with 2 x 150 bp paired-end reads. Concerning the study's data processing: With migec v1.2.7, reads were demultiplexed and then collapsed into UMI-guided consensus sequences. Using mixcr v2.1.11, the UMI consensuses were aligned to TRA and TRB V and J templates and assembled into clonotypes. Expanded or contracted clonotypes were those called significant by both edgeR and NoisET, with noise models trained on biological replicates. For edgeR calls, the thresholds were a false discovery rate-adjusted p below 0.01 and a log2 fold-change of 1. As an exploratory analysis of dynamics, PCA with hierarchical clustering was applied to max-normalized trajectories of the 1000 most abundant clonotypes. Separately sequenced CD4+ and CD8+ repertoires were used to assign the CD4 or CD8 phenotype of responding clones. TCRdb reanalyzed the raw reads on its own, using fastp at Q25 for trimming and MiXCR for clone calling, and kept in-frame beta chains. For every CDR3 protein sequence, its rows merge into one entry that carries the most common genes and DNA. These V and J calls rely on TCRdb rather than the paper's analysis. The sample table lists roughly 370,000 distinct CDR3 sequences, about 16% of them with a count of one. 20% to 25% of the sample is taken by the ten largest.

Sequencing input: PBMCs or a T cell subset sorted from them (not recorded which). This clonotype originated in a man in his late teens or twenties who had mild COVID-19 (a few samples of this study predate the infection). The sample titles of this study are shuffled in the database, so cell type and time point are left out; the donor was told from shared clones.

The sequenced DNA is TGTGCCAGCAGCTTATTGGGCCCTGGGGCCAACGTCCTGACTTTC. This encodes CASSLLGPGANVLTF. Recombination linked TRBV7-2 to TRBJ2-6; the D gene cannot be named for sure. CDR1 and CDR2 are drawn from the germline V gene: SGHTA, FQGNSA. Trimming removed 2 bases from V and 2 bases from J, leaving 7 bases between the germline ends. Counted from cysteine to phenylalanine, this CDR3 has 15 amino acids. Only CDR3 DNA is held: 45 bases, read in frame from base 1.